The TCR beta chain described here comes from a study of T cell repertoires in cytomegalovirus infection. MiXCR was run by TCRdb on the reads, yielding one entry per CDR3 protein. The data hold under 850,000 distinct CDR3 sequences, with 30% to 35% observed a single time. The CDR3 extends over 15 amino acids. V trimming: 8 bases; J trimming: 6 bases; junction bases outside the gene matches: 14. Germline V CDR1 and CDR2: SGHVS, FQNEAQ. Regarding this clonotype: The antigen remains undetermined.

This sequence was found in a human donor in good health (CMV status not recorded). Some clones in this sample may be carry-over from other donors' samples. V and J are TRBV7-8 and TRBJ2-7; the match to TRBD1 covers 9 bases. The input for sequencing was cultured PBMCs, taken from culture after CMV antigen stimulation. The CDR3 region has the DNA TGTGCCAGCTCAGCAGGGACAGGGTTCAACTCCGAGCAGTACTTC. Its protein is CASSAGTGFNSEQYF.